This passage covers 4 T cell receptor beta chains from one sample sequenced in a study of post-analysis software for immune sequencing data. General study points: Elevated frequency relative to controls characterized roughly 5 TRBV segments in patients, TRBV5-6, TRBV5-1 and TRBV20-1 among them.

The antigens of these receptors remain unknown. Libraries were made from TCR beta cDNA, and they carried unique molecular identifiers. TCRdb re-derived calls from the PCR reads in MiXCR, one entry per CDR3 protein. The repertoire holds over 700,000 distinct CDR3 sequences, 25% to 30% seen once, with 0.55% to 0.65% in the top ten. The source material was blood. The receptor set was obtained from a girl aged 5 to 17 with multiple sclerosis.

J is TRBJ1-2 and V is TRBV5-1; D gene uncertain. The length of the CDR3 is 12 residues. V shed 7 bases and J shed 5 bases, with 12 bases lying between them. Per the germline V gene, CDR1 is SGHRS and CDR2 is YFSETQ. The DNA for the CDR3 is TGCGCCAGCGTCCCCTGGGGATATGGCTACACCTTC. Translation: CASVPWGYGYTF.

The V gene is TRBV7-8, the J gene TRBJ2-1, with D perhaps TRBD2 (7 bases). The CDR3 length is 15 residues. The germline CDR1 and CDR2 sequences are SGHVS and FQNEAQ. Trimming removed 3 bases at V and 3 bases at J, with 12 bases between. DNA for the CDR3: TGTGCCAGCAGCTTTGGGGGGGCCCACTACAATGAGCAGTTCTTC. Its protein product is CASSFGGAHYNEQFF.

The rearrangement joins TRBV6-2 or TRBV6-3 to TRBJ2-7, with 10 bases aligning to TRBD2. V was clipped by 0 bases and J by 1 base; unmatched bases: 3. Germline values: CDR1 MNHEY, CDR2 SVGEGT. This CDR3 is 16 amino acids long. The CDR3 DNA sequence: TGTGCCAGCAGTTACTCTGTGACTAGCGGGTCCTACGAGCAGTACTTC. This encodes CASSYSVTSGSYEQYF.

The V and J genes are TRBV28 and TRBJ2-5; 8 nucleotides match TRBD1. Germline V CDR1 and CDR2: MDHEN, SYDVKM. This CDR3 is built from 14 residues. J was trimmed by 7 bases and V by 5 bases; bases with no gene match: 9. The CDR3, as DNA: TGTGCCAGCAGTGCACAGGGGGTCCGGATGACCCAGTACTTC. Its translation: CASSAQGVRMTQYF.